The text below deals with one T cell receptor (beta chain). The sample belongs to a study of identical twins. From the 5' RACE reads, TCRdb called clonotypes with MiXCR, one entry per CDR3 protein. The sample includes 400,000 to 550,000 distinct CDR3 sequences, about 24% of them seen just once. The CDR3 extends over 17 amino acids. Germline CDR1 and CDR2: SGHKS and YYEKEE (reference sequence). V shed 2 bases and J 4 bases; nucleotides not matched to a gene: 8. These data were also reused for a study on T cells expressing NK-cell markers. That work contributes: It was sorted CD3+CD56-NKG2C+, CD3+CD56+NKG2C- and CD3+CD56+NKG2C+ T cells that provided the TCR beta repertoires. HCMV seropositivity marked seven of the eight sequenced donors; one was seronegative.

The source is a woman between 18 and 29 years old in good health. The sequencing sample was made of CD4+ T cells sorted from blood. The chain joins TRBV5-5 to TRBJ2-1; TRBD2 aligns across 11 bases. The DNA for the CDR3 is TGTGCCAGCAGCTTTAGGGGGGCTAGCGGGGGGTACAATGAGCAGTTCTTC. It translates to CASSFRGASGGYNEQFF.